A selection of T cell receptor beta chains follows, all from one sample in a study of cytomegalovirus exposure and HLA in healthy donors. Repertoires were generated with immunoSEQ multiplex PCR, while TCRdb's copy carries only in-frame clones and drops some. The sample holds some 160,000 clones, around 80% seen once. The sequenced sample consisted of PBMCs. Receptor source: a woman between 40 and 55 years old in good health and CMV-seronegative. CDR3s include the opening cysteine and the closing phenylalanine or tryptophan. A D gene is named only where the DNA matches it firmly. Expanded clones get a size class; other rows say once, few or many, or leave the size out.

abundance: -; v_gene: TRBV20-1; d_gene: -; j_gene: TRBJ1-1; CDR3nt: TGCAGTGCCCCGGGGACTGAAGCTTTCTTT; CDR3aa: CSAPGTEAFF
abundance: -; v_gene: TRBV28; d_gene: -; j_gene: TRBJ2-3; CDR3nt: TGTGCCAGTCCCCCGGCGGGACCGCCGGCCACAGATACGCAGTATTTT; CDR3aa: CASPPAGPPATDTQYF
abundance: -; v_gene: TRBV11-2; d_gene: TRBD1; j_gene: TRBJ1-2; CDR3nt: TGTGCCAGCAGCTCTAACAGGGGAAACTATGGCTACACCTTC; CDR3aa: CASSSNRGNYGYTF
abundance: -; v_gene: TRBV6-5; d_gene: -; j_gene: TRBJ2-1; CDR3nt: TGTGCCAGCTCAACGACAGGTGAGCAGTTCTTC; CDR3aa: CASSTTGEQFF
abundance: -; v_gene: TRBV6-1; d_gene: -; j_gene: TRBJ1-2; CDR3nt: TGTGCCAGCAGTTGGGACACCCCCAACTATGGCTACACCTTC; CDR3aa: CASSWDTPNYGYTF
abundance: -; v_gene: TRBV18; d_gene: TRBD1; j_gene: TRBJ2-7; CDR3nt: TGTGCCAGCTCGCCTCCGGGACAGGTTCTCGAGCAGTACTTC; CDR3aa: CASSPPGQVLEQYF
abundance: -; v_gene: TRBV6-5; d_gene: TRBD1; j_gene: TRBJ2-7; CDR3nt: TGTGCCAGCAGTTACTCGACGACAGGGGTCGAGCAGTACTTC; CDR3aa: CASSYSTTGVEQYF
abundance: -; v_gene: TRBV5-6; d_gene: TRBD1; j_gene: TRBJ1-2; CDR3nt: TGTGCCAGCAGCTTCGGACAGGCGTCCTATGGCTACACCTTC; CDR3aa: CASSFGQASYGYTF
abundance: -; v_gene: TRBV25-1; d_gene: -; j_gene: TRBJ1-1; CDR3nt: TGTGCCAGCAGTGAATGGGGGGGGGCCACTGAAGCTTTCTTT; CDR3aa: CASSEWGGATEAFF
abundance: -; v_gene: TRBV6-1; d_gene: -; j_gene: TRBJ1-5; CDR3nt: TGTGCCAGCAGCATCGAAGGGAGGAATCAGCCCCAGCATTTT; CDR3aa: CASSIEGRNQPQHF
abundance: -; v_gene: TRBV9; d_gene: -; j_gene: TRBJ2-3; CDR3nt: TGTGCCAGCAGCGTACGAGTTGGTACAGATACGCAGTATTTT; CDR3aa: CASSVRVGTDTQYF
abundance: -; v_gene: TRBV7-9; d_gene: TRBD1; j_gene: TRBJ1-2; CDR3nt: TGTGCCAGCAGCTTAGAGACAGGGTCGAACGGCTACACCTTC; CDR3aa: CASSLETGSNGYTF
abundance: -; v_gene: TRBV18; d_gene: -; j_gene: TRBJ1-2; CDR3nt: TGTGCCAGCTCCCCGAGGAGGGGTTTCGACTATGGCTACACCTTC; CDR3aa: CASSPRRGFDYGYTF
abundance: -; v_gene: TRBV19; d_gene: -; j_gene: TRBJ1-5; CDR3nt: TGTGCCACTGAGTCAGGGCTGAGCAATCAGCCCCAGCATTTT; CDR3aa: CATESGLSNQPQHF
abundance: -; v_gene: TRBV30; d_gene: TRBD1; j_gene: TRBJ1-2; CDR3nt: TGTGCCTGGACTCGGGGGGACAGGCTAAACTATGGCTACACCTTC; CDR3aa: CAWTRGDRLNYGYTF
abundance: -; v_gene: TRBV27; d_gene: TRBD1; j_gene: TRBJ1-5; CDR3nt: TGTGCCAGCAGTTTAGAGGGGGCGAGCAATCAGCCCCAGCATTTT; CDR3aa: CASSLEGASNQPQHF
abundance: -; v_gene: TRBV10-3; d_gene: TRBD1; j_gene: TRBJ1-6; CDR3nt: TGTGCCATCAGGGGGGACAGAGATAATTCACCCCTCCACTTT; CDR3aa: CAIRGDRDNSPLHF
abundance: -; v_gene: TRBV18; d_gene: TRBD2; j_gene: TRBJ2-1; CDR3nt: TGTGCCAGCTCACCGTCTAGCGGGGGGGCCTTCTACAATGAGCAGTTCTTC; CDR3aa: CASSPSSGGAFYNEQFF
abundance: once; v_gene: TRBV27; d_gene: -; j_gene: TRBJ2-7; CDR3nt: TGTGCCAGCAGTTTATGGGGGCCGGGCGAGCAGTACTTC; CDR3aa: CASSLWGPGEQYF
abundance: -; v_gene: TRBV2; d_gene: -; j_gene: TRBJ1-2; CDR3nt: TGTGCCAGCACCCGTACCCGGGACAAGTGCGGCTACACCTTC; CDR3aa: CASTRTRDKCGYTF
abundance: -; v_gene: TRBV6-1; d_gene: -; j_gene: TRBJ1-1; CDR3nt: TGTGCCAGCAGAGCCTCGGGGGAGAACACTGAAGCTTTCTTT; CDR3aa: CASRASGENTEAFF
abundance: -; v_gene: TRBV28; d_gene: -; j_gene: TRBJ1-1; CDR3nt: TGTGCCAGCAGTTTAGTCCGTCAAGCTTTCTTT; CDR3aa: CASSLVRQAFF
abundance: -; v_gene: TRBV7-9; d_gene: TRBD1; j_gene: TRBJ1-2; CDR3nt: TGTGCCAGCAGCCCGGGGACAGGGGGACCCCTGGGCTATGGCTACACCTTC; CDR3aa: CASSPGTGGPLGYGYTF
abundance: -; v_gene: TRBV7-9; d_gene: -; j_gene: TRBJ2-1; CDR3nt: TGTGCCAGCAGCTTACCCGGGGTAGGGCCGAGCAATGAGCAGTTCTTC; CDR3aa: CASSLPGVGPSNEQFF
abundance: -; v_gene: TRBV28; d_gene: TRBD1; j_gene: TRBJ1-2; CDR3nt: TGTGCCAGCGAAACAGGGGCCGACTATGGCTACACCTTC; CDR3aa: CASETGADYGYTF
abundance: -; v_gene: TRBV5-8; d_gene: -; j_gene: TRBJ1-1; CDR3nt: TGTGCCAGCATCACGACAGTGAACACTGAAGCTTTCTTT; CDR3aa: CASITTVNTEAFF